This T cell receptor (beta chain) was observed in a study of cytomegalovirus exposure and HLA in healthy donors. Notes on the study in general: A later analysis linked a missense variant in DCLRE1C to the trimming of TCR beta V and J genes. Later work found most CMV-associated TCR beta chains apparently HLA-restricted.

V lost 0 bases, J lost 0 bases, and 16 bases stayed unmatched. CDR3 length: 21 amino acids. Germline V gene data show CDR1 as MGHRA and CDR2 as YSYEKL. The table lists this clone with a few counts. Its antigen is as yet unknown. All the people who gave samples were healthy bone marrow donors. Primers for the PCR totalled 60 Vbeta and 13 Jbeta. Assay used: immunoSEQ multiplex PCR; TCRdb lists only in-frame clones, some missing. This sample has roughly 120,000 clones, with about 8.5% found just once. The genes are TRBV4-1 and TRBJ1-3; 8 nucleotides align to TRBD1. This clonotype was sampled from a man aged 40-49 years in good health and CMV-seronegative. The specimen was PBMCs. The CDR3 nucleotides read TGCGCCAGCAGCCAAGATATAGGAGGGAGGGGACAGGTAATCTCTGGAAACACCATATATTTT. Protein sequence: CASSQDIGGRGQVISGNTIYF.